Detailed here is one T cell receptor (beta chain). The sample belongs to a study of blood T cell repertoires in COVID-19. Study at large: Samples representing acute and convalescent COVID-19 were sourced from the United States, Italy and Spain.

The CDR3 covers 14 residues. Trimming took off 7 bases at V and 0 bases at J, with 12 bases between the two ends. The germline V gene encodes CDR1 LGHNA and CDR2 YNFKEQ. Here immunoSEQ multiplex PCR was the method, and the copy in TCRdb shows in-frame clones only, minus some. The data contain around 170,000 clones, around 86% of them singletons. The TCR sequence derives from a woman between 40 and 50 years old with acute or convalescent COVID-19. Sequencing was done on a sample of peripheral blood. The chain carries TRBV4-2 and TRBJ1-1; a possible D gene is TRBD1 (6 bases). The CDR3 sequence is CASTRDNLNTEAFF. CDR3 coding DNA: TGTGCCAGCACACGGGACAACCTGAACACTGAAGCTTTCTTT.